These T cell receptor beta chains were read from a single sample in a study of cytomegalovirus exposure and HLA in healthy donors. TCRdb's copy holds only in-frame clones and misses some; the assay was immunoSEQ multiplex PCR. The repertoire holds around 78,000 clones, with approximately 88% as singletons. Sequences were obtained from PBMCs. The receptors stem from a woman aged 50 to 60 in good health and CMV-seronegative. Each CDR3 is given with its conserved first and last residue. The order of the fields is D gene, clone size, J gene, V gene, CDR3 protein, CDR3 DNA. A D gene is named only where the DNA matches it firmly. Clone size appears in some rows only: once, few, many, or a class for an expanded clone.

TRBD1 | few | TRBJ1-2 | TRBV7-6 | CASSLSGQADGYTF | TGTGCCAGCAGCTTATCGGGACAGGCCGATGGCTACACCTTC
TRBD2 | - | TRBJ2-5 | TRBV5-1 | CASSILMGLAGGGQETQYF | TGCGCCAGCAGCATTTTAATGGGACTAGCGGGGGGGGGCCAAGAGACCCAGTACTTC
TRBD1 | - | TRBJ1-1 | TRBV5-4 | CASSSGQGDTEAFF | TGTGCCAGCAGCTCGGGACAGGGAGACACTGAAGCTTTCTTT
TRBD1 | - | TRBJ1-5 | TRBV7-6 | CASSHGTDQPQHF | TGTGCCAGCAGCCATGGGACAGATCAGCCCCAGCATTTT
TRBD2 | - | TRBJ2-1 | TRBV19 | CASGLGSYNEQFF | TGTGCCAGTGGACTAGGGTCCTACAATGAGCAGTTCTTC
TRBD2 | - | TRBJ2-3 | TRBV7-2 | CASSPGGLGSSGYTDTQYF | TGTGCCAGCAGCCCGGGGGGGTTGGGGTCTAGCGGCTACACAGATACGCAGTATTTT
TRBD1 | few | TRBJ1-2 | TRBV6-5 | CASTGTGVNYGYTF | TGTGCCAGCACCGGGACAGGGGTTAACTATGGCTACACCTTC
- | - | TRBJ2-1 | TRBV4-1 | CASSHYRDSGYNEQFF | TGCGCCAGCAGCCACTACCGGGACTCCGGCTACAATGAGCAGTTCTTC
TRBD1 | - | TRBJ1-2 | TRBV5-1 | CASSLGDRPNYGYTF | TGCGCCAGCAGCTTAGGGGACAGGCCGAACTATGGCTACACCTTC
TRBD1 | - | TRBJ1-4 | TRBV5-1 | CASSSHGTGNEKLFF | TGCGCCAGCAGCTCACATGGGACAGGGAATGAAAAACTGTTTTTT
TRBD1 | - | TRBJ2-4 | TRBV11-3 | CASSLRTGEVSRAKNIQYF | TGTGCCAGCAGCTTGAGGACAGGGGAGGTAAGTAGGGCCAAAAACATTCAGTACTTC
TRBD1 | once | TRBJ1-5 | TRBV19 | CASSILDRGRGQPQHF | TGTGCCAGTAGTATTTTGGACAGGGGTCGGGGTCAGCCCCAGCATTTT
TRBD2 | - | TRBJ2-1 | TRBV9 | CASSPTILVSRGLPRYNEQFF | TGTGCCAGCAGCCCAACGATCCTAGTGTCTCGGGGACTACCACGGTACAATGAGCAGTTCTTC
TRBD1 | - | TRBJ1-2 | TRBV9 | CASSPGQGNYGYTF | TGTGCCAGCAGCCCCGGACAGGGAAACTATGGCTACACCTTC
TRBD1 | - | TRBJ2-3 | TRBV4-1 | CASSQMGSGQGLTDTQYF | TGCGCCAGCAGCCAAATGGGCTCAGGACAGGGCTTGACAGATACGCAGTATTTT
TRBD1 | few | TRBJ2-7 | TRBV7-7 | CASRSRTGGFPYEQYF | TGTGCTAGCAGGTCTCGGACAGGGGGCTTCCCCTACGAGCAGTACTTC
- | - | TRBJ1-1 | TRBV6-4 | CASRVRGSPEAFF | TGTGCCAGCAGGGTAAGGGGCAGCCCTGAAGCTTTCTTT
- | - | TRBJ1-4 | TRBV5-1 | CASSLDAGSSEKLFF | TGCGCCAGCAGCTTGGATGCAGGTTCGAGTGAAAAACTGTTTTTT